This TCR beta chain was sequenced for a study of blood T cell repertoires in COVID-19. Sequencing used immunoSEQ multiplex PCR; TCRdb keeps in-frame clones, though not all of them. The table records some 360,000 clones, around 87% of them present only once. The CDR3 is 15 amino acids. V dropped 7 bases and J dropped 7 bases, with 19 bases sitting between them. Germline V gene sequence: CDR1 MDHEN, CDR2 SYDVKM. The table lists this clone with a few counts. Input material: peripheral blood. This chain links TRBV28 with TRBJ1-4; D ambiguous. The TCR sequence derives from a woman aged 55-75 years with COVID-19, enrolled during active disease. CDR3 coding DNA: TGTGCCAGCACTCCAGGTTTTTTGGGAGGTGAAAAACTGTTTTTT. Translated, it gives CASTPGFLGGEKLFF.